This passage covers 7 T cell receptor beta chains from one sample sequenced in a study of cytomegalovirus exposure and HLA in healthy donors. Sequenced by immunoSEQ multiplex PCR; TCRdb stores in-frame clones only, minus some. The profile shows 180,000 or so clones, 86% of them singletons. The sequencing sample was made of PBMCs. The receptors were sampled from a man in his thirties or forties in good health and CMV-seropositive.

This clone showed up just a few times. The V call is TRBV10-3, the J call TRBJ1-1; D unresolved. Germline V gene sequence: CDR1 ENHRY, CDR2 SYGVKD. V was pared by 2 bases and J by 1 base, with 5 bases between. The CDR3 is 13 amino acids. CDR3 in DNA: TGTGCCATCAGTGAGCGTGGGAACACTGAAGCTTTCTTT. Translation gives CAISERGNTEAFF.

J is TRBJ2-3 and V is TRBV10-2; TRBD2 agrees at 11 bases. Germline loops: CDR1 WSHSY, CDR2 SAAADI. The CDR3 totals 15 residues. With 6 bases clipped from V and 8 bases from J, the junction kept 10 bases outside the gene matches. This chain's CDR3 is CASRGGLAGGTTQYF. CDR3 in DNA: TGCGCCAGCAGGGGGGGGCTAGCGGGAGGAACTACGCAGTATTTT.

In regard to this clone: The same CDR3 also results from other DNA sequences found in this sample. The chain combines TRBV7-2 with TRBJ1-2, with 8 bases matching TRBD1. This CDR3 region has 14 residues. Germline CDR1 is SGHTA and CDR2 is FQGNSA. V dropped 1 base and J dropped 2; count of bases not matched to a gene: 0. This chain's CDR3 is CASSLGQGNYGYTF. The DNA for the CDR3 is TGTGCCAGCAGCTTAGGACAGGGGAACTATGGCTACACCTTC.

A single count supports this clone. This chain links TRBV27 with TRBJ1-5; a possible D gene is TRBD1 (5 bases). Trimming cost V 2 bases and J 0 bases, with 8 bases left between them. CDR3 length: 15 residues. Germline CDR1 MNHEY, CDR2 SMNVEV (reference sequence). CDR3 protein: CASSLKGYSNQPQHF. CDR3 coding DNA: TGTGCCAGCAGTTTAAAGGGGTATAGCAATCAGCCCCAGCATTTT.

This CDR3 is CASSGQGLAGAFTGELFF. CDR3 bases: TGTGCCAGCAGTGGACAGGGACTAGCGGGAGCTTTTACCGGGGAGCTGTTTTTT. This chain joins TRBV2 and TRBJ2-2; 14 bases align to TRBD2. The V gene end was trimmed by 4 bases and the J gene end by 5 bases; junction bases not matched to a gene: 9. Per germline, CDR1 SNHLY and CDR2 FYNNEI. CDR3 length: 18 amino acids.

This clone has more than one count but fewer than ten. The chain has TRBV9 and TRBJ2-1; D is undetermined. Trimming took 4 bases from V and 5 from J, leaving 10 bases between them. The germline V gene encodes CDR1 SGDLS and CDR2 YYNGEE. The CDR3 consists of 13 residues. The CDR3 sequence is CASSLGPNNEQFF. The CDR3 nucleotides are TGTGCCAGCAGCCTCGGACCTAACAATGAGCAGTTCTTC.

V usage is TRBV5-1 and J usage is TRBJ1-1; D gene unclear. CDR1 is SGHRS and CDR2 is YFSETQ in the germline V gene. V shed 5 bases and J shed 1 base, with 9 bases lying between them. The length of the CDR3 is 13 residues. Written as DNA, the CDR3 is TGCGCCAGCAGGGTACCAGGGAACACTGAAGCTTTCTTT. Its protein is CASRVPGNTEAFF.